This TCR beta chain is drawn from a study of T cells in Graves' hyperthyroidism and ophthalmopathy. Amplified TCR beta CDR3 regions came from RNA transcripts. The TCR CDR3 first-round RT-PCR relied on the HTBI primer set. TCRdb used MiXCR to reprocess the multiplex PCR reads, holding one entry per CDR3 protein. The table includes around 340,000 distinct CDR3 sequences, 15% to 20% detected once. V gave up 4 bases and J gave up 9 bases; unmatched junction bases: 3. CDR3 size: 13 residues. The germline CDR1 and CDR2 sequences are KGHDR and SFDVKD. Stable hyperthyroidism: no ophthalmopathy progression over 18 months of follow-up. In this sample, this clonotype turned up a few times.

The sequenced sample consisted of blood. This chain joins TRBV24-1 and TRBJ2-1; 9 bases map to TRBD2. The receptor comes from a woman aged 50 to 65 with Graves' hyperthyroidism. CDR3 protein: CATSEATSGEQFF. The CDR3 coding sequence is TGTGCCACCAGTGAGGCGACTAGCGGTGAGCAGTTCTTC.